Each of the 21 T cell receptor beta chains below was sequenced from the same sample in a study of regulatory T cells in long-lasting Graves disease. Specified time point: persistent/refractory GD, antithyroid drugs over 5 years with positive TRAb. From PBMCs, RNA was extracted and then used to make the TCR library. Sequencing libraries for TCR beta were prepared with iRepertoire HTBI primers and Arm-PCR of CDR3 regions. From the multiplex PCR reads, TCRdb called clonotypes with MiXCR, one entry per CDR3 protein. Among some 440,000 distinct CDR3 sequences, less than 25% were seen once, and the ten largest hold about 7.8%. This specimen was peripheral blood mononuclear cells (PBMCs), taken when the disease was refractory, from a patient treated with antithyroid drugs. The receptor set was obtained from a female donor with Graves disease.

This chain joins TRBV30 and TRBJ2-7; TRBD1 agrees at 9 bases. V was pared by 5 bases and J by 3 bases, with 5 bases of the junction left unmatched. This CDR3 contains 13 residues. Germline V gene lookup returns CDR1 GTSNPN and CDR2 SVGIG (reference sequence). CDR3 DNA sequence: TGTGCCTGGGAACCGGGACAGGGCTACGAGCAGTACTTC. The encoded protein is CAWEPGQGYEQYF.

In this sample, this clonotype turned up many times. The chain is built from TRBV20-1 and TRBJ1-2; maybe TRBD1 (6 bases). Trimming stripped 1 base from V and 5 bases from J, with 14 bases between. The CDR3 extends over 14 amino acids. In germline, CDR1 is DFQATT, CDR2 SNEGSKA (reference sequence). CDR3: CSARGTATIYGYTF. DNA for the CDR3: TGCAGTGCTAGAGGGACAGCGACAATTTATGGCTACACCTTC.

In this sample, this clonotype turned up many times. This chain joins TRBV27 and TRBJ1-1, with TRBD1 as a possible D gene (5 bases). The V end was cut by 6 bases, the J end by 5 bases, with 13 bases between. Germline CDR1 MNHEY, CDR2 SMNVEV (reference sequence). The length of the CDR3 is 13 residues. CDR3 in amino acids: CASSTGLGTEAFF. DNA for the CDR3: TGTGCCAGCAGCACAGGCCTTGGGACTGAAGCTTTCTTT.

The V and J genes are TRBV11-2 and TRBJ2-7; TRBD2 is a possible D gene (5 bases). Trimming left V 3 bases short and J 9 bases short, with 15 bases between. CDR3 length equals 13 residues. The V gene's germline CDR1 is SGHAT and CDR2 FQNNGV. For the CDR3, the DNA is TGTGCCAGCAGCTTCTTATCATCGGACTGGCAGTACTTC. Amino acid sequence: CASSFLSSDWQYF.

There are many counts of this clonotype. The CDR3 sequence is CASSLEAGNTGELFF. The CDR3, as DNA: TGTGCCAGCAGTTTAGAAGCCGGGAACACCGGGGAGCTGTTTTTT. The rearrangement joins TRBV28 to TRBJ2-2; D remains ambiguous. Germline assignment: CDR1 MDHEN and CDR2 SYDVKM. V was cut by 2 bases and J by 1 base, with 8 bases left in between. The CDR3 has 15 residues.

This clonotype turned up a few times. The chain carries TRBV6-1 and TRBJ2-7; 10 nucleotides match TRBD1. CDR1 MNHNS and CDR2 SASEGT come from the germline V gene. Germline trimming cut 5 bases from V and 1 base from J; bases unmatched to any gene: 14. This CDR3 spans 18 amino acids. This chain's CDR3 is CASSRPGVGDRGSYEQYF. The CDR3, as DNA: TGTGCCAGCAGTCGCCCCGGGGTTGGGGACAGGGGATCCTACGAGCAGTACTTC.

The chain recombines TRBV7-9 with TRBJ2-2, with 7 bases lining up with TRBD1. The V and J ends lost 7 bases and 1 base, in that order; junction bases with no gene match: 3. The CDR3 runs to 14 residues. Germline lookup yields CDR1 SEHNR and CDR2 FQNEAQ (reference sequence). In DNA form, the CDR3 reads TGTGCCAGCACCCGGGACAGGAACACCGGGGAGCTGTTTTTT. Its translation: CASTRDRNTGELFF.

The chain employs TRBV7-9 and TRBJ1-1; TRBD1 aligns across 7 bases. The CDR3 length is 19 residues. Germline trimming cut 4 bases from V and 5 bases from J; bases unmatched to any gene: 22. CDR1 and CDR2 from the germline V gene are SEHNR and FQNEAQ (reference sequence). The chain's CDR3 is CASSSQRHGTDDAVTEAFF. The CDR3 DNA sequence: TGTGCCAGCAGCTCGCAAAGGCACGGGACAGACGACGCGGTGACTGAAGCTTTCTTT.

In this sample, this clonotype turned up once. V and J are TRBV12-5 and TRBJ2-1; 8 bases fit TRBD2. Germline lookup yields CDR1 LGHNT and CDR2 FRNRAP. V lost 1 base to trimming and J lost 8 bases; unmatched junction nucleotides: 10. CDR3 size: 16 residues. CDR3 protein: CASGLGLSGASHEQFF. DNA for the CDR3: TGTGCTAGTGGTTTGGGTCTTAGCGGGGCTTCGCATGAGCAGTTCTTC.

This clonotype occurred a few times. CDR3 DNA sequence: TGTGCCAGCACCCGACGGAGGAACACTGAAGCTTTCTTT. It specifies CASTRRRNTEAFF. The chain joins TRBV6-1 to TRBJ1-1; no clear D. V was shortened by 7 bases and J by 1 base, with 10 bases between the two germline ends. The germline CDR1 and CDR2 sequences are MNHNS and SASEGT. The CDR3 covers 13 residues.

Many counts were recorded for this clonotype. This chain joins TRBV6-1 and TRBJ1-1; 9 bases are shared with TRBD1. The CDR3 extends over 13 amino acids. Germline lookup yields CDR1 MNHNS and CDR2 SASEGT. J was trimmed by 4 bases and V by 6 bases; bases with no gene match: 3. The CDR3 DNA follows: TGTGCCAGCAGGGGACAGGGCTTCACTGAAGCTTTCTTT. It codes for CASRGQGFTEAFF.

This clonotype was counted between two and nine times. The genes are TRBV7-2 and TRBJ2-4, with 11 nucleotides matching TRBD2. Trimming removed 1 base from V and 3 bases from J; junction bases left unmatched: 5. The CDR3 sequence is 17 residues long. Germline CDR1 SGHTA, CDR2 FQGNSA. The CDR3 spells CASSLGGLAGFKNIQYF. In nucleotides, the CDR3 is TGTGCCAGCAGCTTAGGCGGACTAGCGGGTTTCAAAAACATTCAGTACTTC.

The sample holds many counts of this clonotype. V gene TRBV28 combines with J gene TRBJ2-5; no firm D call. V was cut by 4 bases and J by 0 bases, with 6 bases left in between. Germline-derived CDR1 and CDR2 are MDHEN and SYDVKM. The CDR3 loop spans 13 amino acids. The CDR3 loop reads CASSWAYQETQYF. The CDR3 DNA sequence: TGTGCCAGCAGTTGGGCGTACCAAGAGACCCAGTACTTC.

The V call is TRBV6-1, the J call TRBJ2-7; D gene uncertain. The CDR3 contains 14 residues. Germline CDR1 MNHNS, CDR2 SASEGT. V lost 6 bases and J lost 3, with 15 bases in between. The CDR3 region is CASSYSEVGYEQYF. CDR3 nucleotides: TGTGCCAGCAGCTACTCAGAGGTCGGCTACGAGCAGTACTTC.

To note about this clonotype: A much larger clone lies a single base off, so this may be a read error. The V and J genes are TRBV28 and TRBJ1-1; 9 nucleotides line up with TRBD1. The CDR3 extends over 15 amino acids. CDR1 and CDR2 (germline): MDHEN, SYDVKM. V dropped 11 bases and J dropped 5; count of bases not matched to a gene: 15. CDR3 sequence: CAGTLGGQGGTEAFF. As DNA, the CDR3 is TGTGCCGGCACCCTGGGGGGACAGGGAGGGACTGAAGCTTTCTTT.

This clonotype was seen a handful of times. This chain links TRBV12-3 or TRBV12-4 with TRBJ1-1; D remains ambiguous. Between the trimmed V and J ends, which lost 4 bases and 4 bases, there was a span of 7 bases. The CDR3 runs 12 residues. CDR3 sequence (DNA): TGTGCCAGCAGTTCATGGGGCACTGAAGCTTTCTTT. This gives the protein CASSSWGTEAFF.

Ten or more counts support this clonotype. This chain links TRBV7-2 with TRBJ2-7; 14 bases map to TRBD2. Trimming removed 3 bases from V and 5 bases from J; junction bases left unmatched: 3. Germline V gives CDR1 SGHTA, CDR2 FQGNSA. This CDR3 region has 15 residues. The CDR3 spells CASSLGLAGVHEQYF. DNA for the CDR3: TGTGCCAGCAGCTTGGGACTAGCGGGAGTCCACGAGCAGTACTTC.

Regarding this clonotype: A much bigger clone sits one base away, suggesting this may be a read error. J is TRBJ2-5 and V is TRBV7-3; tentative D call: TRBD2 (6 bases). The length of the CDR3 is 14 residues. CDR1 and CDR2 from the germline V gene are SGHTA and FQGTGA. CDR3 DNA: TGTGCCGGCAGCTCGGGGACTTCGCAAGAGACCCAGTACTTC. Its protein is CAGSSGTSQETQYF.

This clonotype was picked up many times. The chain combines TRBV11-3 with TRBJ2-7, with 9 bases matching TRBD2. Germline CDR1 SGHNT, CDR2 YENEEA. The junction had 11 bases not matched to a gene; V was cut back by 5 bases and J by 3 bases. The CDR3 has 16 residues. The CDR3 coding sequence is TGTGCCAGCAGCCCATCAGGACTAGCGAGCGTCTACGAGCAGTACTTC. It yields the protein CASSPSGLASVYEQYF.

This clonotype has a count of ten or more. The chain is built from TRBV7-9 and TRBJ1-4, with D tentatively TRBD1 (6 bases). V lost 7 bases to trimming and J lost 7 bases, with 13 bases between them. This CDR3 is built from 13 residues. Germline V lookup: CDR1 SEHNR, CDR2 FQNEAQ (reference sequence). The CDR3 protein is CASISRGGEKLFF. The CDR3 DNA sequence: TGTGCCAGCATCTCCAGGGGTGGTGAAAAACTGTTTTTT. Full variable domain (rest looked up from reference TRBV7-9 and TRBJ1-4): DTGVSQNPRHKITKRGQNVTFRCDPISEHNRLYWYRQTLGQGPEFLTYFQNEAQLEKSRLLSDRFSAERPKGSFSTLEIQRTEQGDSAMYLCASISRGGEKLFFGSGTQLSVL.

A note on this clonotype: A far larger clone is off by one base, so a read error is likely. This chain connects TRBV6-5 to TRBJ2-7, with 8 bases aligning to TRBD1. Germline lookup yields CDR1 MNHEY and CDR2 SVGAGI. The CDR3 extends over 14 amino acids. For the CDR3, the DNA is TGTGCCGGCAGTTCCGGGACAGGCTCCTACGAGCAGTACTTC. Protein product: CAGSSGTGSYEQYF.